This TCR beta chain was identified during a study of shared clonotypes between healthy human individuals. Study-level points and caveats: Clonotypes shared by all four sorted-subset donors had higher generation probabilities than non-shared clonotypes. Generally, naive subsets (rather than memory subsets) showed larger estimated richness.

Naive CD8 cells lacked CD45RO, underwent positive selection for CCR7 and left out terminally differentiated effector memory CD45RA+ cells. Here immunoSEQ multiplex PCR was the method, and the copy in TCRdb shows in-frame clones only, minus some. The sample records 560,000 or so clones, around 96% being singletons. The CDR3 is 13 residues long. CDR1 is SGHVS and CDR2 is FNYEAQ in the germline V gene. Notes on this clone: Its antigen remains unknown. Compared with germline, one end of the junction differs, possibly owing to a read error.

This chain connects TRBV7-6 to TRBJ1-4; D call uncertain. Sequencing input: naive CD8+ T cells sorted from blood. The source of this sequence is a woman between 25 and 40 years old in good health. The CDR3 DNA follows: TGTGCCAGCAGCCTAGCCCGAAGCGGGAAACTGTTTTTT. Translation: CASSLARSGKLFF.